Listed below are T cell receptor beta chains from one sample, sequenced in a study of blood T cells in healthy people across ages. A single record per CDR3 protein comes from TCRdb applying MiXCR to the 5' RACE reads. Of roughly 800,000 distinct CDR3 sequences listed, roughly 60% are singletons. Sequencing input: blood. The source of these receptors is a young man in good health. Each CDR3 is given with its conserved first and last residue. The D gene is left open where the match is weak. For some rows the clone size is stated as once, few or many, or as a class when expanded; others skip it.

TRBD1 | TRBJ1-2 | TRBV9 | . | TGTGCCAGCAGCGGAACAGGGGTCCCTCATGGCTGCACCTTC | CASSGTGVPHGCTF
. | TRBJ1-1 | TRBV7-6 | . | TGTGCCAGCAGCTCCCCGGGGAATGGAACTGAAGCTTTCTTT | CASSSPGNGTEAFF
. | TRBJ1-1 | TRBV29-1 | . | TGCAGCGTTGAAGGAACAGGCCGTGAAGCTTTCTTT | CSVEGTGREAFF
. | TRBJ2-3 | TRBV4-2 | many | TGTGCCAGCAGACCGACCGGAGGGGATACGCAGTATTTT | CASRPTGGDTQYF
. | TRBJ2-3 | TRBV12-3/TRBV12-4 | few | TGTGCCAGCAGTTTTGGGCGGGCACGCACAGATACGCAGTATTTT | CASSFGRARTDTQYF
. | TRBJ2-3 | TRBV7-9 | . | TGTGCCAGCACAAATTCGGACCTCAAGTATTTT | CASTNSDLKYF
. | TRBJ1-2 | TRBV27 | . | TGTGCCAGCACCTCGCGACAGACCCTCCCCTATGGCTACACCTTC | CASTSRQTLPYGYTF
. | TRBJ2-7 | TRBV12-3/TRBV12-4 | . | TGTGCCAGCAGTTTGCAGTCAGCCTACGAGCAGTACTTC | CASSLQSAYEQYF
. | TRBJ2-7 | TRBV20-1 | once | TGCAGTGCTAGTACCAGGATCCACGAGCAGTACTTC | CSASTRIHEQYF
TRBD1 | TRBJ1-2 | TRBV12-3/TRBV12-4 | . | TGTGCCAGCAGTATAGGACAGGGCTATGGCTACACCTTC | CASSIGQGYGYTF
. | TRBJ1-1 | TRBV20-1 | . | TGCAGTGGTACTTCAGGGAACACTGAAGCTTTCTTT | CSGTSGNTEAFF
TRBD2 | TRBJ2-1 | TRBV13 | . | TGTGCCAGCACCCAGACTAGCGGGGCTTACAATGAGCAGTTCTTC | CASTQTSGAYNEQFF
TRBD1 | TRBJ2-7 | TRBV14 | . | TGTGCCAGCAGCCGGACAGGGGAAAGATACGAGCAGTACTTC | CASSRTGERYEQYF
TRBD1 | TRBJ2-7 | TRBV28 | . | TGTGCCAGCAGTTTCGAGACAGGGGGCTTGTTTTCGTTGTACGAGCAGTACTTC | CASSFETGGLFSLYEQYF
. | TRBJ1-1 | TRBV25-1 | . | TGTGCCAGCAGTGGAAAAACAGGGTCAACTATCGCTGAAGCTTTCTTT | CASSGKTGSTIAEAFF
. | TRBJ2-6 | TRBV2 | few | TGTGCCAGCAGCTGGACATTGCTTTCCTCTGGGGCCAACGTCCTGACTTTC | CASSWTLLSSGANVLTF
TRBD2 | TRBJ2-1 | TRBV29-1 | few | TGCAGCGTTGGGGCGAGCGGGGGGGGTAATGAGCAGTTCTTC | CSVGASGGGNEQFF
. | TRBJ1-1 | TRBV29-1 | . | TGCAGCGTTTTTTTTGGGGACACTGAAGCTTTCTTT | CSVFFGDTEAFF
. | TRBJ1-2 | TRBV5-1 | few | TGCGCCAGCAGCTTTGGGGAAGGAGGCTACACCTTC | CASSFGEGGYTF
. | TRBJ1-1 | TRBV9 | few | TGTGCCAGCAGCGATAAACCAGGGAAGAACACTGAAGCTTTCTTT | CASSDKPGKNTEAFF
TRBD2 | TRBJ2-1 | TRBV13 | many | TGTGCCAGCAGCTCTAGCGGGGACGAGTTCTTC | CASSSSGDEFF
TRBD1 | TRBJ1-2 | TRBV6-1 | . | TGTGCCAGCAGTGACGGACAGGGAATAGCTAACTATGGCTACACCTTC | CASSDGQGIANYGYTF
. | TRBJ2-3 | TRBV27 | few | TGTGCCAGCAGTTTAATGGCAGCCAGCACAGATACGCAGTATTTT | CASSLMAASTDTQYF
TRBD1 | TRBJ1-6 | TRBV28 | few | TGTGCCAGCAGGTTGGAGACAGGGTACTCACCCCTCCACTTT | CASRLETGYSPLHF
. | TRBJ2-1 | TRBV3-1 | . | TGTGCCAGCAGCCATACCTCGGCCGGTCTTGGTGAGCAGTTCTTC | CASSHTSAGLGEQFF
TRBD2 | TRBJ2-1 | TRBV20-1 | . | TGCAGTGCAAGAGGACTAGCGGGGTCCAATGAGCAGTTCTTC | CSARGLAGSNEQFF
TRBD2 | TRBJ2-5 | TRBV6-2/TRBV6-3 | . | TGTGCCAGCAGTGTCGACGGGGGGACTAGTAGGCAGTACTTC | CASSVDGGTSRQYF
. | TRBJ1-5 | TRBV7-2 | few | TGTGCCAGCAGCCCCGATGGTGGGCAGGGAAATCAGCCCCAGCATTTT | CASSPDGGQGNQPQHF
TRBD1 | TRBJ1-2 | TRBV7-2 | few | TGTGCCAGCAGCCCGTGGGAGGGACAGAAGTACACCTTC | CASSPWEGQKYTF
. | TRBJ1-1 | TRBV18 | . | TGTGCCAGCTCACCGCCCCCAGGGCAGGGCACTGAAGCTTTCTTT | CASSPPPGQGTEAFF
TRBD1 | TRBJ2-7 | TRBV12-3/TRBV12-4 | . | TGTGCCAGCAGTTCCGGGACAGGTCACGAGCAGTACTTC | CASSSGTGHEQYF
. | TRBJ2-1 | TRBV15 | few | TGTGCCACCAGCAGCCACCCACAGGAGGGGCAGTTCTTC | CATSSHPQEGQFF
. | TRBJ2-1 | TRBV29-1 | . | TGCAGCGTGACGATGCTCTACAATGAGCAGTTCTTC | CSVTMLYNEQFF
TRBD2 | TRBJ2-7 | TRBV29-1 | few | TGCAGCGCACTAGCGGGAGGTTTCCCCCGCTACGAGCAGTACTTC | CSALAGGFPRYEQYF
TRBD1 | TRBJ2-7 | TRBV7-2 | . | TGTGCCAGCAGCCCGACCGGGACAGGGTTTTACGAGCAGTACTTC | CASSPTGTGFYEQYF
. | TRBJ2-5 | TRBV28 | few | TGTGCCAGCAGTTTCGCACCAGGGACCCAAGAGACCCAGTACTTC | CASSFAPGTQETQYF
. | TRBJ2-1 | TRBV20-1 | . | TGCAGTGCTAGAGATCCAGTTAGACAGTACAATGAGCAGTTCTTC | CSARDPVRQYNEQFF
TRBD1 | TRBJ2-5 | TRBV3-1 | . | TGTGCCAGCAGTCAATCGGACAGGGGAGAGCAGTACTTC | CASSQSDRGEQYF
. | TRBJ1-6 | TRBV2 | once | TGTGCCAGCAGAGTCGGGCCACATAATTCACCCCTCCACTTT | CASRVGPHNSPLHF
. | TRBJ1-2 | TRBV6-1 | . | TGTGCCAGCAGTGAACAGGGTTCAGGCCGTGCTGGCTACACCTTC | CASSEQGSGRAGYTF
TRBD1 | TRBJ1-1 | TRBV29-1 | . | TGCAGCGTTGAGGGACAGGGGTGGGCTGAAGCTTTCTTT | CSVEGQGWAEAFF
. | TRBJ2-1 | TRBV24-1 | few | TGTGCCACCAGTGATTCCCGGAACTACAATGAGCAGTTCTTC | CATSDSRNYNEQFF
TRBD1 | TRBJ2-7 | TRBV29-1 | . | TGCAGCGTTGCAGAGAACAGGGGCGAGCAGTACTTC | CSVAENRGEQYF
. | TRBJ2-3 | TRBV18 | once | TGTGCCAGCTCACCAGTCCACTCCCAAGATGGGCGAGCAGATACGCAGTATTTT | CASSPVHSQDGRADTQYF
TRBD1 | TRBJ2-7 | TRBV29-1 | few | TGCAGCGTTCAGGGGGGGACAGGGCAGGAGCAGTACTTC | CSVQGGTGQEQYF
. | TRBJ2-7 | TRBV25-1 | . | TGTGCCAGCAGTGGGGGCGGACAGCGGGCGTTCTACGAGCAGTACTTC | CASSGGGQRAFYEQYF
. | TRBJ2-3 | TRBV15 | . | TGTGCCACCAGCAGGGTTCATTCAGATACGCAGTATTTT | CATSRVHSDTQYF
TRBD1 | TRBJ2-1 | TRBV29-1 | . | TGCAGCGTTGAAGGGGGGGACAGGGGTATTTACAATGAGCAGTTCTTC | CSVEGGDRGIYNEQFF
. | TRBJ1-2 | TRBV6-1 | . | TGTGCCAGCAGTGACAGGGTAGGAAGCTATGGCTACACCTTC | CASSDRVGSYGYTF
. | TRBJ2-1 | TRBV7-2 | . | TGTGCCAGCACGTTGGTCCCTGCTGAGCAGTTCTTC | CASTLVPAEQFF
. | TRBJ2-1 | TRBV5-1 | . | TGCGCCAGCAGCCCAGTCAGGGACCGCGGTGAGCAGTTCTTC | CASSPVRDRGEQFF
. | TRBJ2-1 | TRBV29-1 | few | TGCAGCGTGCGATATACAGTCTACAATGAGCAGTTCTTC | CSVRYTVYNEQFF
TRBD2 | TRBJ2-1 | TRBV24-1 | many | TGTGCCACCAGTGAGGTTAGCGGGAGGGCCGCTGAGCAGTTCTTC | CATSEVSGRAAEQFF
. | TRBJ2-1 | TRBV6-5 | once | TGTGCCAGCAGCCGACCGTCCCGAAACAATGAGCAGTTCTTC | CASSRPSRNNEQFF
. | TRBJ2-2 | TRBV20-1 | . | TGCAGTGCTAGTGGGACGGACGCGAACACCGGGGAGCTGTTTTTT | CSASGTDANTGELFF